Given below is one T cell receptor (beta chain) in context. Its matching antigen is unknown. This CDR3 contains 13 residues. Germline values: CDR1 DFQATT, CDR2 SNEGSKA (reference sequence). Trimming removed 6 bases from V and 2 bases from J, with 14 bases in between. Attachment of unique molecular identifiers to individual cDNA molecules was performed. MiXCR, run by TCRdb on the 5' RACE reads, gives a single entry per CDR3 protein. The repertoire holds about 80,000 distinct CDR3 sequences, with 10% to 15% as singletons. These data originate in a study of early T cells in non-severe SARS-CoV-2 infection. Overall study: From unsorted whole blood, bulk RNA was sequenced, and the chains remained unpaired.

Study-level findings and limits: VDJdb matching favored anti-spike CD8 responses, missing private and CD4 specificities.

Sample: whole blood. The V gene is TRBV20-1, the J gene TRBJ2-7; no definite D call. The clonotype was recovered from an adult who was a healthcare worker with PCR-confirmed SARS-CoV-2 infection or an uninfected control (not recorded which). The CDR3 bases are TGCAGTGCCTACGTACCTAACGCCTACGAGCAGTACTTC. This encodes CSAYVPNAYEQYF.